This is a list of T cell receptor beta chains from one sample in a study of T cells in Graves' hyperthyroidism and ophthalmopathy. From the multiplex PCR reads, TCRdb called clonotypes with MiXCR, one entry per CDR3 protein. This sample has about 290,000 distinct CDR3 sequences; around 15% occur once, and the top ten carry around 30%. The sample comprised blood. The receptors stem from a woman between 45 and 65 years old with Graves' hyperthyroidism that later progressed to Graves' ophthalmopathy. The CDR3 runs from the conserved cysteine through the conserved F or W. The D gene is left open where the match is weak. Clone size, where shown, is once, few, many, or a class for clones that have expanded.

D gene: -
J gene: TRBJ2-1
V gene: TRBV11-2
clone size: few
CDR3 protein: CASSLGRWNEQFF
CDR3 DNA: TGTGCCAGCAGCTTAGGCAGGTGGAATGAGCAGTTCTTC

D gene: TRBD1
J gene: TRBJ1-5
V gene: TRBV27
clone size: -
CDR3 protein: CASSEQGAQQPQHF
CDR3 DNA: TGTGCCAGCAGTGAACAGGGGGCGCAGCAGCCCCAGCATTTT

D gene: TRBD2
J gene: TRBJ2-3
V gene: TRBV5-1
clone size: many
CDR3 protein: CASSGGTSGFTDTQYF
CDR3 DNA: TGCGCCAGCAGCGGGGGGACTAGCGGATTCACAGATACGCAGTATTTT

D gene: TRBD1
J gene: TRBJ2-7
V gene: TRBV24-1
clone size: many
CDR3 protein: CATSGTGGYEQYF
CDR3 DNA: TGTGCCACCAGCGGGACAGGGGGCTACGAGCAGTACTTC

D gene: -
J gene: TRBJ1-5
V gene: TRBV5-5
clone size: many
CDR3 protein: CASSREADVSNQPQHF
CDR3 DNA: TGTGCCAGCAGCCGGGAGGCGGACGTTAGCAATCAGCCCCAGCATTTT

D gene: -
J gene: TRBJ2-6
V gene: TRBV5-1
clone size: many
CDR3 protein: CASTPTGTGANVLTF
CDR3 DNA: TGCGCCAGCACCCCAACAGGGACTGGGGCCAACGTCCTGACTTTC

D gene: -
J gene: TRBJ2-3
V gene: TRBV28
clone size: -
CDR3 protein: CASSEPGPTDTQYF
CDR3 DNA: TGTGCCAGCAGCGAACCGGGTCCCACAGATACGCAGTATTTT

D gene: TRBD1
J gene: TRBJ1-1
V gene: TRBV6-6
clone size: -
CDR3 protein: CASSYLDRAEAFF
CDR3 DNA: TGTGCCAGCAGTTATTTGGACAGGGCTGAAGCTTTCTTT

D gene: -
J gene: TRBJ2-7
V gene: TRBV2
clone size: -
CDR3 protein: CASSANRDYHEQYF
CDR3 DNA: TGTGCCAGCAGCGCTAACAGGGACTACCACGAGCAGTACTTC

D gene: -
J gene: TRBJ1-2
V gene: TRBV7-8
clone size: many
CDR3 protein: CASSRASGRPFYGYTF
CDR3 DNA: TGTGCCAGCAGCCGAGCCTCAGGGCGTCCCTTCTATGGCTACACCTTC

D gene: -
J gene: TRBJ2-5
V gene: TRBV4-1
clone size: few
CDR3 protein: CASSQWRGETQYF
CDR3 DNA: TGCGCCAGCAGCCAATGGAGGGGGGAGACCCAGTACTTC

D gene: -
J gene: TRBJ1-1
V gene: TRBV15
clone size: many
CDR3 protein: CATSRERWVGTEAFF
CDR3 DNA: TGTGCCACCAGCAGAGAAAGGTGGGTAGGCACTGAAGCTTTCTTT

D gene: TRBD1
J gene: TRBJ1-1
V gene: TRBV5-5
clone size: many
CDR3 protein: CASSLEGATTFF
CDR3 DNA: TGTGCCAGCAGCTTGGAGGGGGCGACGACTTTCTTT

D gene: TRBD2
J gene: TRBJ2-3
V gene: TRBV11-2
clone size: many
CDR3 protein: CASSPLTSFTDTQYF
CDR3 DNA: TGTGCCAGCAGCCCCCTGACTAGCTTCACAGATACGCAGTATTTT

D gene: -
J gene: TRBJ1-5
V gene: TRBV27
clone size: many
CDR3 protein: CASTHDQPQHF
CDR3 DNA: TGTGCCAGCACTCATGACCAGCCCCAGCATTTT

D gene: TRBD2
J gene: TRBJ2-1
V gene: TRBV10-3
clone size: many
CDR3 protein: CAIRKRESGNEQFF
CDR3 DNA: TGTGCCATCAGAAAGCGGGAGTCAGGCAATGAGCAGTTCTTC

D gene: -
J gene: TRBJ1-2
V gene: TRBV27
clone size: -
CDR3 protein: CASSFTHVADGYTF
CDR3 DNA: TGTGCCAGCAGCTTCACCCACGTGGCGGATGGCTACACCTTC

D gene: -
J gene: TRBJ1-2
V gene: TRBV10-3
clone size: -
CDR3 protein: CAISEIEGRGYTF
CDR3 DNA: TGTGCCATCAGTGAGATAGAAGGTAGGGGCTACACCTTC

D gene: -
J gene: TRBJ2-2
V gene: TRBV20-1
clone size: few
CDR3 protein: CSAPRTGELFF
CDR3 DNA: TGCAGTGCCCCAAGAACCGGGGAGCTGTTTTTT

D gene: TRBD2
J gene: TRBJ2-1
V gene: TRBV20-1
clone size: many
CDR3 protein: CSARPPGTSGRNEQFF
CDR3 DNA: TGCAGTGCTAGACCACCAGGGACTAGCGGGAGGAATGAGCAGTTCTTC

D gene: -
J gene: TRBJ2-7
V gene: TRBV6-2/TRBV6-3
clone size: many
CDR3 protein: CASTVSGYEQYF
CDR3 DNA: TGTGCCAGCACCGTTTCAGGGTACGAGCAGTACTTC

D gene: -
J gene: TRBJ2-7
V gene: TRBV12-3/TRBV12-4
clone size: many
CDR3 protein: CASSFSAGTPYEQYF
CDR3 DNA: TGTGCCAGCAGTTTCTCTGCGGGGACTCCCTACGAGCAGTACTTC

D gene: TRBD2
J gene: TRBJ2-7
V gene: TRBV27
clone size: -
CDR3 protein: CASSFWASGSDEQYF
CDR3 DNA: TGTGCCAGCAGTTTTTGGGCTAGCGGGAGCGACGAGCAGTACTTC

D gene: -
J gene: TRBJ1-1
V gene: TRBV2
clone size: many
CDR3 protein: CASSPDPGTEAFF
CDR3 DNA: TGTGCCAGCAGTCCGGACCCAGGCACTGAAGCTTTCTTT

D gene: TRBD1
J gene: TRBJ1-2
V gene: TRBV20-1
clone size: few
CDR3 protein: CSANPDRFYGYTF
CDR3 DNA: TGCAGTGCTAACCCGGACAGGTTCTATGGCTACACCTTC

D gene: -
J gene: TRBJ2-3
V gene: TRBV27
clone size: -
CDR3 protein: CASSRLTTVSDTQYF
CDR3 DNA: TGTGCCAGCAGCCGGCTCACGACAGTTTCAGATACGCAGTATTTT

D gene: TRBD2
J gene: TRBJ2-1
V gene: TRBV25-1
clone size: -
CDR3 protein: CASTPQAGGSYNEQFF
CDR3 DNA: TGTGCCAGCACCCCTCAAGCGGGAGGATCCTACAATGAGCAGTTCTTC

D gene: -
J gene: TRBJ1-1
V gene: TRBV12-3/TRBV12-4
clone size: many
CDR3 protein: CASSFRRGREAFF
CDR3 DNA: TGTGCCAGCAGCTTTAGGCGCGGCCGCGAAGCTTTCTTT

D gene: TRBD2
J gene: TRBJ2-7
V gene: TRBV6-7
clone size: few
CDR3 protein: CASSYGLLAGKDEQYF
CDR3 DNA: TGTGCCAGCAGTTACGGTCTCCTAGCGGGAAAGGACGAGCAGTACTTC

D gene: TRBD2
J gene: TRBJ2-2
V gene: TRBV18
clone size: many
CDR3 protein: CASLPGLAGGATGELFF
CDR3 DNA: TGTGCCAGCTTACCGGGACTAGCGGGAGGCGCCACCGGGGAGCTGTTTTTT

D gene: TRBD1
J gene: TRBJ1-4
V gene: TRBV20-1
clone size: many
CDR3 protein: CSGLTGQGNEKLFF
CDR3 DNA: TGCAGTGGGCTCACGGGACAGGGGAATGAAAAACTGTTTTTT

D gene: TRBD2
J gene: TRBJ2-1
V gene: TRBV11-2
clone size: many
CDR3 protein: CASSLDRRLAGGGEQFF
CDR3 DNA: TGTGCCAGCAGCTTAGATCGCCGGCTAGCGGGAGGAGGAGAGCAGTTCTTC

D gene: -
J gene: TRBJ1-3
V gene: TRBV2
clone size: many
CDR3 protein: CASSEQQSTSGNTIYF
CDR3 DNA: TGTGCCAGCAGTGAACAACAGTCTACCTCTGGAAACACCATATATTTT

D gene: -
J gene: TRBJ2-6
V gene: TRBV14
clone size: few
CDR3 protein: CASSPRDNSGANVLTF
CDR3 DNA: TGTGCCAGCAGCCCAAGGGACAACTCTGGGGCCAACGTCCTGACTTTC

D gene: TRBD2
J gene: TRBJ2-1
V gene: TRBV20-1
clone size: -
CDR3 protein: CSSSPGGAPSYNEQFF
CDR3 DNA: TGCAGTTCATCCCCGGGGGGGGCGCCCTCCTACAATGAGCAGTTCTTC

D gene: -
J gene: TRBJ2-1
V gene: TRBV20-1
clone size: many
CDR3 protein: CSAREEHYNEQFF
CDR3 DNA: TGCAGTGCTAGAGAAGAGCACTACAATGAGCAGTTCTTC

D gene: TRBD2
J gene: TRBJ2-2
V gene: TRBV6-1
clone size: few
CDR3 protein: CASSVEAGGFGGELFF
CDR3 DNA: TGTGCCAGCAGTGTAGAAGCGGGAGGGTTCGGCGGGGAGCTGTTTTTT

D gene: -
J gene: TRBJ2-3
V gene: TRBV7-9
clone size: many
CDR3 protein: CASSLDPDTDTQYF
CDR3 DNA: TGTGCCAGCAGCTTGGACCCGGACACAGATACGCAGTATTTT

D gene: TRBD2
J gene: TRBJ2-3
V gene: TRBV20-1
clone size: many
CDR3 protein: CSARDTSGRAGDTQYF
CDR3 DNA: TGCAGTGCTAGAGACACTAGCGGGAGGGCCGGAGATACGCAGTATTTT

D gene: TRBD1
J gene: TRBJ2-3
V gene: TRBV15
clone size: -
CDR3 protein: CATSRDNWIGQGETDTQYF
CDR3 DNA: TGTGCCACCAGCAGAGACAATTGGATCGGACAGGGGGAGACAGATACGCAGTATTTT

D gene: TRBD1
J gene: TRBJ1-4
V gene: TRBV27
clone size: once
CDR3 protein: CASRDSTEKLFF
CDR3 DNA: TGTGCCAGCCGGGACAGCACTGAAAAACTGTTTTTT

D gene: TRBD1
J gene: TRBJ1-4
V gene: TRBV2
clone size: many
CDR3 protein: CASRRTGSNEKLFF
CDR3 DNA: TGTGCCAGCAGGCGGACAGGGAGTAATGAAAAACTGTTTTTT

D gene: -
J gene: TRBJ2-5
V gene: TRBV3-1
clone size: many
CDR3 protein: CANSQEAWTEETQYF
CDR3 DNA: TGTGCCAACAGCCAAGAAGCCTGGACAGAAGAGACCCAGTACTTC

D gene: TRBD1
J gene: TRBJ2-7
V gene: TRBV5-6
clone size: few
CDR3 protein: CASSFRDRAEQYF
CDR3 DNA: TGTGCCAGCAGCTTCCGGGACAGGGCCGAGCAGTACTTC

D gene: -
J gene: TRBJ2-7
V gene: TRBV7-9
clone size: -
CDR3 protein: CASSLGQSHSYEQYF
CDR3 DNA: TGTGCCAGCAGCTTAGGACAGTCCCACTCCTACGAGCAGTACTTC

D gene: -
J gene: TRBJ1-1
V gene: TRBV10-3
clone size: -
CDR3 protein: CAISDPFGTEAFF
CDR3 DNA: TGTGCCATCAGTGATCCTTTTGGCACTGAAGCTTTCTTT

D gene: -
J gene: TRBJ2-2
V gene: TRBV19
clone size: few
CDR3 protein: CATSRLENTGELFF
CDR3 DNA: TGTGCCACCTCGCGATTAGAAAACACCGGGGAGCTGTTTTTT